This TCR beta chain was captured by sequencing in a study of OX40 agonist ivuxolimab in advanced cancers. About the research overall: Patients received ivuxolimab, an agonistic anti-OX40 (CD134) antibody. Patients with prior anti-PD-1, anti-PD-L1 or anti-CTLA-4 therapy were eligible; 35% to 45% had some.

Regarding this clone: The antigen remains unidentified.

The timepoints at which blood was sampled were baseline, cycle 4 day 1, and cycle 7 day 1. Germline CDR1 reads SGHVS; CDR2 reads FQNEAQ. There are 15 residues in the CDR3. V lost 5 bases and J lost 7, with 15 bases in between. Findings and caveats of the study: Expanded clones tended on average to be more numerous among CD8+ T cells than CD4+.

Generated by immunoSEQ multiplex PCR, the TCRdb table keeps only in-frame clones and is missing some. The sample carries roughly 35,000 clones, roughly four fifths recorded once. The chain is built from TRBV7-8 and TRBJ1-6; D gene uncertain. Sequenced material: CD4+ or CD8+ T cells sorted from blood, taken in a trial of the OX40 agonist ivuxolimab. The source of this sequence is an adult with an advanced solid tumor such as melanoma, head and neck, liver or kidney cancer. CDR3: CASSPSLGQNSPLHF. CDR3 nucleotides: TGTGCCAGCAGCCCCTCCCTCGGGCAGAATTCACCCCTCCACTTT.